This T cell receptor (beta chain) was sequenced for a study of blood T cells in healthy people across ages. Turning to the study itself: Per two T cells, template switching captured roughly one barcoded beta molecule. Overall study results and limits: Diversity was estimated from one million T cells, and these estimates were considered underestimates. Per million T cells, TCR beta diversity dropped roughly linearly as age increased.

Points on this clonotype: The antigen is unknown.

This CDR3 region has 15 residues. Looked up from germline, CDR1 is SGHDN and CDR2 is FVKESK. Trimming took off 4 bases at V and 5 bases at J, with 14 bases between the two ends. Primed by a sample-barcoded 5' primer and a J-beta primer mix, a second PCR proceeded for about 6 to 11 cycles. Every cDNA was tagged by a template-switch adaptor with 12 random nucleotides. One entry per CDR3 protein results from TCRdb running MiXCR on the 5' RACE reads. Of around 850,000 distinct CDR3 sequences in the sample, around 36% are singletons; the top ten hold about an eighth. The sequenced material came from blood. The genes are TRBV14 and TRBJ2-2, with D possibly being TRBD1 or TRBD2 (5 bases each). The TCR was taken from a man aged 18 to 29 in good health. CDR3: CASSPRRGGTGELFF. CDR3 bases: TGTGCCAGCAGCCCCCGTCGGGGCGGAACCGGGGAGCTGTTTTTT.